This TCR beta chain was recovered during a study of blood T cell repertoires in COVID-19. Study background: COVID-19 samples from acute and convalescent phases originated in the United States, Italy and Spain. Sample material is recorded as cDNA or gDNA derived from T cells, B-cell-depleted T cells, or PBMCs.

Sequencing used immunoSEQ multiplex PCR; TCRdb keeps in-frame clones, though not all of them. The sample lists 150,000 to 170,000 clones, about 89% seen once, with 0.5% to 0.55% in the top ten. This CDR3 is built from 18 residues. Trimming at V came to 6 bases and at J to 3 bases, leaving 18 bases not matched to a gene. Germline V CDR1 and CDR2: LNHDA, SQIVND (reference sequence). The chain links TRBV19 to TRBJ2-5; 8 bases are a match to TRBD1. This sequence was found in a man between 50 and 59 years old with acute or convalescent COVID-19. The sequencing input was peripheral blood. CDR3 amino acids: CASSQLERTGRIKETQYF. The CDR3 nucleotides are TGTGCCAGTAGCCAACTCGAAAGGACAGGGAGAATCAAAGAGACCCAGTACTTC.